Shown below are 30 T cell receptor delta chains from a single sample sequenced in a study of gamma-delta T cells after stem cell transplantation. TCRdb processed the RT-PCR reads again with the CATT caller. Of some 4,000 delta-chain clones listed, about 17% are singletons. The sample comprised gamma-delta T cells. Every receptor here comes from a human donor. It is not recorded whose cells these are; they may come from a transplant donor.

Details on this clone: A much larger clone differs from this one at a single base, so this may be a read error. CDR3 sequence (DNA): TGTGCCTGTGCATTGTACTGGGGAGTAACGGCACAACTCTTCTTT. Residues: CACALYWGVTAQLFF. The chain combines TRDV2 with TRDJ2; TRDD3 matches 7 bases. TCRdb supplies no J gene; here it was assigned by aligning the nucleotide sequence to germline. Per germline, CDR1 GEAIGNYY and CDR2 EKD. There are 15 residues in the CDR3. V lost 5 bases, J lost 8 bases, and 13 bases stayed unmatched.

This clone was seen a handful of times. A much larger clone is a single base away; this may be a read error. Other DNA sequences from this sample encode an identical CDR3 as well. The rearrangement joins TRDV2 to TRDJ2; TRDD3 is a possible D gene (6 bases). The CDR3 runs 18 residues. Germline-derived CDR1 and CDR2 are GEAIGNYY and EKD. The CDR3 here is CACDQGGGEGSLTAQLFF. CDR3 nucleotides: TGTGCCTGTGACCAGGGAGGGGGAGAAGGGTCTTTGACAGCGCAACTCTTCTTT.

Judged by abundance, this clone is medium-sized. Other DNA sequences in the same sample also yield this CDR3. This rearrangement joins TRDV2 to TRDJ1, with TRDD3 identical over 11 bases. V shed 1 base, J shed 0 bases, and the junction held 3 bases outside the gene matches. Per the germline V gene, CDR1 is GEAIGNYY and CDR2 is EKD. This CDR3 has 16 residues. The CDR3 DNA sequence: TGTGCCTGTGACACTGTGGGGGATACGTACACCGATAAACTCATCTTT. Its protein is CACDTVGDTYTDKLIF.

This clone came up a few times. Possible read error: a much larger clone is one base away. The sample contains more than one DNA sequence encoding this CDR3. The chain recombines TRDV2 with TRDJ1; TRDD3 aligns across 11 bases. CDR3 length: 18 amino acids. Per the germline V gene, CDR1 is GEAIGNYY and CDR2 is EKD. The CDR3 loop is CACDTARYWGICTDKLIF. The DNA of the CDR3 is TGCGCCTGTGACACCGCCCGATACTGGGGGATATGCACCGATAAACTCATCTTT.

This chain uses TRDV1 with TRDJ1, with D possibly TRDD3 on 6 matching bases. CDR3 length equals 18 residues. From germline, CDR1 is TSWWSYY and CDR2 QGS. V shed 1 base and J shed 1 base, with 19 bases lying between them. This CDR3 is CALGERPPDLGGTDKLIF. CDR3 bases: TGTGCTCTTGGGGAACGCCCCCCGGACCTTGGGGGCACCGATAAACTCATCTTT.

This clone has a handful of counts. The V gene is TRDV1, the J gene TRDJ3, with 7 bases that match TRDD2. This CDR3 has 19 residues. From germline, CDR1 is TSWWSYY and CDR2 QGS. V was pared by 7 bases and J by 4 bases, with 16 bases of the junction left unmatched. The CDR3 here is CALAGEIPTEWWDTRQMFF. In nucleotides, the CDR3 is TGTGCTCTTGCTGGCGAAATTCCTACTGAATGGTGGGACACCCGACAGATGTTTTTC.

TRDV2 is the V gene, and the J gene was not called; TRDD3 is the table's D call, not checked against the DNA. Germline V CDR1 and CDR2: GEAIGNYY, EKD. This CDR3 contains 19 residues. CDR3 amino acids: CACDTWGGNSSWDTRNMFF. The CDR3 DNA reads TGTGCCTGTGACACCTGGGGGGGAAATAGCTCCTGGGACACCCGAAACATGTTTTTC.

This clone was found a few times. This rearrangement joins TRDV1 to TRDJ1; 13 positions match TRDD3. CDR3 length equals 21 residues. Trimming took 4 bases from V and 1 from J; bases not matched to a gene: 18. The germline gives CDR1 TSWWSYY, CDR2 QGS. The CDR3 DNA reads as TGTGCTCTTGGGGGGCACTTCCCCAATTACTGGGGGATACGGTCCACCGATAAACTCATCTTT. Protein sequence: CALGGHFPNYWGIRSTDKLIF.

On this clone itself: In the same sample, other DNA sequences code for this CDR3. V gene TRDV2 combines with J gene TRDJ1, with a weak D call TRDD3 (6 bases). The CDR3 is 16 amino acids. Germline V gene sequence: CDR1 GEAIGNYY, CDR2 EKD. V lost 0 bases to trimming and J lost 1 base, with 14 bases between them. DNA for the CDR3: TGTGCCTGTGACACCGGGGATGATTTTCTCACCGATAAACTCATCTTT. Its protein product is CACDTGDDFLTDKLIF.

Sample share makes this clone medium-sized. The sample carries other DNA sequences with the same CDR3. CDR3 protein: CASNPGGYKFGKLIF. CDR3 nucleotide sequence: TGTGCCTCCAACCCCGGGGGATACAAGTTTGGTAAACTCATCTTT. The chain links TRDV3 to TRDJ1; 9 positions agree with TRDD3. This CDR3 has 15 residues. After removal of 4 bases from V and 7 bases from J, the junction contained 16 bases not matched to a gene. CDR1 and CDR2 from the germline V gene are TVYSNPD and GDNSRS (reference sequence).

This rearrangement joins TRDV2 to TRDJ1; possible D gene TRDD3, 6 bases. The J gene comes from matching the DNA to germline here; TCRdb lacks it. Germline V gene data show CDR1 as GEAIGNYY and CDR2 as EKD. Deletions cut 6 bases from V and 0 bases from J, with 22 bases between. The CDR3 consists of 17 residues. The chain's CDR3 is CACKKRGERWYTDKLIF. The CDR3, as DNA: TGTGCCTGTAAGAAACGGGGGGAGAGATGGTACACCGATAAACTCATCTTT.

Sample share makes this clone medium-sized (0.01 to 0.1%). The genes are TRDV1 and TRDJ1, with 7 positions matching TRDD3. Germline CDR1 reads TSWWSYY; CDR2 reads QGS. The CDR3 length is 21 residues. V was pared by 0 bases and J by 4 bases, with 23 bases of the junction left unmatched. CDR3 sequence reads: CALGELHRLTGLVGYHDKLIF. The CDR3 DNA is TGTGCTCTTGGGGAACTTCATAGGTTGACCGGGCTGGTGGGATACCACGATAAACTCATCTTT.

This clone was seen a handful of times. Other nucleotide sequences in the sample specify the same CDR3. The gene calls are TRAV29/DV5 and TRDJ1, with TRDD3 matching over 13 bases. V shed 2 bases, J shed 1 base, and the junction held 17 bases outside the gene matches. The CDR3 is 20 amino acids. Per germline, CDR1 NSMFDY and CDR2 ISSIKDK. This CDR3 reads CAARSLPPLTGGYGTDKLIF. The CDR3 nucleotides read TGTGCAGCAAGGAGTCTTCCCCCTCTTACTGGGGGATACGGCACCGATAAACTCATCTTT.

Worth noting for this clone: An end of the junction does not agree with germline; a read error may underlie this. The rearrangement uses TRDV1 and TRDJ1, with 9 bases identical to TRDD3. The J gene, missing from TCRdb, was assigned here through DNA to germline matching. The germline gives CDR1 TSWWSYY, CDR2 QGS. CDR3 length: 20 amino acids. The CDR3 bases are TGCGCTCTTGGGGAAATTGTAGAGGCCTGGGGGATTTATTGTACCGATAAACTCATCTTT. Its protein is CALGEIVEAWGIYCTDKLIF.

The CDR3 spells CALYLGPTDHDKLIF. The CDR3 DNA reads as TGTGCCCTCTACCTCGGCCCCACCGATCACGATAAACTCATCTTT. This chain links TRDV3 with TRDJ1, with unresolved D. CDR3 length: 15 amino acids. The V gene's germline CDR1 is TVYSNPD and CDR2 GDNSRS (reference sequence). The V end was cut by 5 bases, the J end by 4 bases, with 23 bases between.

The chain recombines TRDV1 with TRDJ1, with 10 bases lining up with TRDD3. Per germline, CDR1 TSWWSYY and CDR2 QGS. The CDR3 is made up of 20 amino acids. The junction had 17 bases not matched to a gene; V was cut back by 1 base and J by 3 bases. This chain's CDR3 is CALGERSSSVLGDCPDKLIF. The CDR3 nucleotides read TGTGCTCTTGGGGAACGCTCTTCCTCCGTACTGGGGGATTGCCCCGATAAACTCATCTTT.

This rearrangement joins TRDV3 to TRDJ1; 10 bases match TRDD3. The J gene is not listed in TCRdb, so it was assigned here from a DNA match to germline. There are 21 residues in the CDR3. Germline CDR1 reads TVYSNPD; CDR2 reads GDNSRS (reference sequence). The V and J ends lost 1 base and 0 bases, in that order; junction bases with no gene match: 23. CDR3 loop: CAFINRDSGGYWGINTDKLIF. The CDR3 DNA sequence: TGTGCCTTTATTAATCGCGATTCGGGTGGTTACTGGGGGATTAACACCGATAAACTCATCTTT.

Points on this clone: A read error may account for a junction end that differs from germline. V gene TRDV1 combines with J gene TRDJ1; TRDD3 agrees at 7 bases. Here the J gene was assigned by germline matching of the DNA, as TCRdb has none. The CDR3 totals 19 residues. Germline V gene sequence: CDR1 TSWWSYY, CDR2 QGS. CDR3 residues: CAIGENGLSGGYVTDKLIF. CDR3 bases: TGTGCTATTGGGGAAAATGGCCTATCTGGGGGGTATGTTACCGATAAACTCATCTTT.

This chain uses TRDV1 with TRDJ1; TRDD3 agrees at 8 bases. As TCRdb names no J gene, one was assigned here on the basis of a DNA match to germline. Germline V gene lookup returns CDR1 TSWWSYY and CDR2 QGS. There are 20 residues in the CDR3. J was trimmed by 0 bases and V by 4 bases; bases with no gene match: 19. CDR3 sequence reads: CALGGTKAGRWGRNTDKLIF. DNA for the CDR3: TGTGCTCTTGGGGGCACTAAAGCCGGGCGCTGGGGGAGGAACACCGATAAACTCATCTTT.

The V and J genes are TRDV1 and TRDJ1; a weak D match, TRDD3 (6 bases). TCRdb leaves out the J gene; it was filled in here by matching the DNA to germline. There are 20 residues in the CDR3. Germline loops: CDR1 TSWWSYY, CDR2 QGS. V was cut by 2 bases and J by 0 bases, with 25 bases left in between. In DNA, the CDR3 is TGTGCTCTTGGGGAATTCAGGTCCTTACGGGGGACCGCGTACACCGATAAACTCATCTTT. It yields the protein CALGEFRSLRGTAYTDKLIF.

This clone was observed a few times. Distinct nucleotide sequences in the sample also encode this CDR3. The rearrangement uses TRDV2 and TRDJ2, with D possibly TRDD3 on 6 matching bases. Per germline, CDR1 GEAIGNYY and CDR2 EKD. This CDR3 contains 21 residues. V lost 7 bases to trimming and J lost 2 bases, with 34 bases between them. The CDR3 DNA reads TGTGCCTGCTACACCCGGGGGAAGGGGGCTACTCCCTTCGCCTTGACAGCACAACTCTTCTTT. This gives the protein CACYTRGKGATPFALTAQLFF.

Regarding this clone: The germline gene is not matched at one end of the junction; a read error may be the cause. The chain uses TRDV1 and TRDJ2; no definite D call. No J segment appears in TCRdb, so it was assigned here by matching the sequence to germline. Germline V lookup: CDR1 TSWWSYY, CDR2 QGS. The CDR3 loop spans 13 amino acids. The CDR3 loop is CALEVSLTAQLFF. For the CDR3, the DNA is TGTGCCCTTGAGGTCTCTTTGACAGCACAACTCTTCTTT.

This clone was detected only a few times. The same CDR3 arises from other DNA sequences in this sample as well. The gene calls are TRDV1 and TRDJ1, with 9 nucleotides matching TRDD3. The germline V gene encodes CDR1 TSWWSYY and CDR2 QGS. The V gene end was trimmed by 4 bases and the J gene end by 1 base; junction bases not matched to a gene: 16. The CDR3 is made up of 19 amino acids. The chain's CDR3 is CALGAILPTGGYLTDKLIF. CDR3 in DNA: TGTGCTCTTGGGGCCATCCTTCCGACCGGGGGATACCTCACCGATAAACTCATCTTT.

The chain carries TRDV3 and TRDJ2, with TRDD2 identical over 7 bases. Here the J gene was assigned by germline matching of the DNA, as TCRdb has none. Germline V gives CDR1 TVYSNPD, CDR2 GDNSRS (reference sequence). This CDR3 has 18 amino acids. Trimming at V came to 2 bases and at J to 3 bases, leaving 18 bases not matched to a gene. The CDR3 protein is CAFPGNSYCPAMTAQLFF. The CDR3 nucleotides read TGTGCCTTTCCAGGGAATTCCTACTGCCCCGCAATGACAGCACAACTCTTCTTT.

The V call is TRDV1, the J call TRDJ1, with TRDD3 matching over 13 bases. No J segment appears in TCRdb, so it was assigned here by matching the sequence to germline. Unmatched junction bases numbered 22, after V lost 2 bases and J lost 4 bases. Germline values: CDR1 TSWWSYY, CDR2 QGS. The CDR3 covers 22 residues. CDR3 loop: CALGEGLPTSRLGDTEGDKLIF. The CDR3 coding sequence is TGTGCTCTTGGGGAAGGTCTCCCTACTAGTCGACTGGGGGATACGGAAGGCGATAAACTCATCTTT.

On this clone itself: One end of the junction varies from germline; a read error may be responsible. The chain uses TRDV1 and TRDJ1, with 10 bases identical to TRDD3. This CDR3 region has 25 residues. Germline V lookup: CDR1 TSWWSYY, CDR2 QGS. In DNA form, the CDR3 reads TGTGCTCTTGGGTTCCGATTCCTACATGGTCGTTGGCAGACACGTCTGGGGGATAGCAAAGATAAACGCATCTTT. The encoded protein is CALGFRFLHGRWQTRLGDSKDKRIF.

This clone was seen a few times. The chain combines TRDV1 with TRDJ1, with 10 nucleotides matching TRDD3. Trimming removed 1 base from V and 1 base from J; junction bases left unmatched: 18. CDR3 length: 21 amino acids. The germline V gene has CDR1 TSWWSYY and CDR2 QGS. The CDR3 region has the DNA TGTGCTCTTGGGGAACGGCCTTCCTGGCCTCTGGGGGATAGAGGCACCGATAAACTCATCTTT. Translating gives CALGERPSWPLGDRGTDKLIF.

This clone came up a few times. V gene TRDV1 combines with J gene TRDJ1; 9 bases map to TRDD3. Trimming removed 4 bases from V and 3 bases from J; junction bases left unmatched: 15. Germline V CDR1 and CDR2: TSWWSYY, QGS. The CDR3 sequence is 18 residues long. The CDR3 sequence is CALGAKTGGTKYADKLIF. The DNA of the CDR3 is TGTGCTCTTGGGGCTAAGACTGGGGGAACTAAGTACGCCGATAAACTCATCTTT.

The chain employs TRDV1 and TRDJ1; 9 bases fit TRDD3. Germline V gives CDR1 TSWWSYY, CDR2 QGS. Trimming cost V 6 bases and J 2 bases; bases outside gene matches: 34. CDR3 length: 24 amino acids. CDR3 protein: CALGRNFPTITGGLSYSWTDKLIF. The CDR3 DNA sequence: TGTGCTCTTGGTCGCAACTTCCCCACCATCACTGGGGGACTATCATATTCGTGGACCGATAAACTCATCTTT.

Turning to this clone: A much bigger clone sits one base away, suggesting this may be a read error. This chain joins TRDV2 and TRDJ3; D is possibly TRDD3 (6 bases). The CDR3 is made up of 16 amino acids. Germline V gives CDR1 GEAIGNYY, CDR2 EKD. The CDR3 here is CACDHFSSWGTRQMFF. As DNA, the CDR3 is TGTGCCTGTGATCACTTCAGCTCCTGGGGCACCCGACAGATGTTTTTC.